The clone carrying this T cell receptor beta chain was seen ten or more times. For the library, individual cDNA molecules each received unique molecular identifiers. TCRdb re-analysed the reads in MiXCR, keeping a single row per CDR3 protein. Seen here are 120,000 or so distinct CDR3 sequences, over 6.5% observed once, and the top ten hold roughly 1.3%. It was from unfractionated whole blood that total RNA was extracted. This sample was taken from a study of human T cells and chemical hapten exposure. The CDR3 length is 16 residues. V lost 4 bases and J lost 4; bases outside the gene matches: 7. Germline V gene lookup returns CDR1 MNHNS and CDR2 SASEGT.

This clonotype was obtained from a human donor in good health. Some clones in this sample may be carry-over from other donors' samples. Sequenced sample: whole blood. The chain couples TRBV6-1 to TRBJ2-6; TRBD1 matches at 7 bases. The CDR3, as DNA: TGTGCCAGCAGTGCAACGACAGGGTCCGGGGCCAACGTCCTGACTTTC. Encoded protein: CASSATTGSGANVLTF.